This section outlines one T cell receptor beta chain sequence together with its context. Its target is not known. This record belongs to a study of T cell responses to AZD1222 COVID-19 vaccine. In the study overall: Second doses at about 4 or about 12 weeks were pooled. General study results and limits: Increased Spike-specific TCR breadth and depth were observed after two AZD1222 doses. Epitopes outside B.1.351 and B.1.1.7 mutated regions reportedly drew nearly half of spike TCRs. Repertoires were collected only later (after the peak T cell response had occurred).

Sequenced by immunoSEQ multiplex PCR; TCRdb stores in-frame clones only, minus some. The table has 150,000 or so clones, roughly 87% seen once. The CDR3 runs to 15 residues. V dropped 3 bases and J dropped 0 bases, with 12 bases sitting between them. Germline CDR1 GTSNPN, CDR2 SVGIG (reference sequence). The source is an adult in good health. J is TRBJ1-3 and V is TRBV30, with D hard to call. This material consisted of peripheral blood, taken on day 0 of AZD1222 vaccination. Here the CDR3 DNA reads TGTGCCTGGAGCATGGCGATTCACTCTGGAAACACCATATATTTT. It translates to CAWSMAIHSGNTIYF.